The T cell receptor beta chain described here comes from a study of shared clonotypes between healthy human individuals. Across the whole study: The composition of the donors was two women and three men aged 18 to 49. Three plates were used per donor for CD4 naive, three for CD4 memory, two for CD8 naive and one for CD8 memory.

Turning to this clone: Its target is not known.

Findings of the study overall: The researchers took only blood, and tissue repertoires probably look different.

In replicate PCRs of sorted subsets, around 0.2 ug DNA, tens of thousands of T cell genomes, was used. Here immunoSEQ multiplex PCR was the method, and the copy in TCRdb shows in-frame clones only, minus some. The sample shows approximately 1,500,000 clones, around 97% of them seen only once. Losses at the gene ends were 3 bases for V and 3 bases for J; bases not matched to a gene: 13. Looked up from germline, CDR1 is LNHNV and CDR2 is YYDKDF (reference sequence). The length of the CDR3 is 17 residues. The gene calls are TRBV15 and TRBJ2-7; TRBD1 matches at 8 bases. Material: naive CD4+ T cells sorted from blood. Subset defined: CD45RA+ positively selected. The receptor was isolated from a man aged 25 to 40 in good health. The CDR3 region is CATSRGTGKRGVYEQYF. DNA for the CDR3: TGTGCCACCAGCAGGGGGACAGGCAAAAGGGGTGTCTACGAGCAGTACTTC.